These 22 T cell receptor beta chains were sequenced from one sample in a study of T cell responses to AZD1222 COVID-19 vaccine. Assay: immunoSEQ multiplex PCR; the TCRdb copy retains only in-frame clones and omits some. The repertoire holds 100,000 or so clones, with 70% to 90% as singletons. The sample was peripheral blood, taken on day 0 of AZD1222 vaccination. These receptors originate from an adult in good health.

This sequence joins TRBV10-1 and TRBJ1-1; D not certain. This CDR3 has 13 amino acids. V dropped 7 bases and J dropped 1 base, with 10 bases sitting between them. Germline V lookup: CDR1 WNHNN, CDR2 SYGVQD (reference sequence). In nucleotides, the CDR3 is TGCGCCAGCAAACTCGGGCCGAACACTGAAGCTTTCTTT. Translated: CASKLGPNTEAFF.

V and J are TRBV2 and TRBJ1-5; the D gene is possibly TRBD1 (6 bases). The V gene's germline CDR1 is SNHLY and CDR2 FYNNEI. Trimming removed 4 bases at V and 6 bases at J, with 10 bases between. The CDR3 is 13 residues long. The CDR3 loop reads CASSVEGVQPQHF. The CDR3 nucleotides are TGTGCCAGCAGTGTCGAGGGGGTTCAGCCCCAGCATTTT. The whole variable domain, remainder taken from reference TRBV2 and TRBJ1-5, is EPEVTQTPSHQVTQMGQEVILRCVPISNHLYFYWYRQILGQKVEFLVSFYNNEISEKSEIFDDQFSVERPDGSNFTLKIRSTKLEDSAMYFCASSVEGVQPQHFGDGTRLSIL.

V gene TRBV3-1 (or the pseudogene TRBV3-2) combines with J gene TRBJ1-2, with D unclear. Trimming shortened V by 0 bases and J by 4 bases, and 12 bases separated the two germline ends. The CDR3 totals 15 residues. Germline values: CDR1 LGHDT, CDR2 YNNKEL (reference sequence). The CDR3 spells CASSQDLTDPYGYTF. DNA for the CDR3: TGTGCCAGCAGCCAAGATTTAACAGATCCCTATGGCTACACCTTC.

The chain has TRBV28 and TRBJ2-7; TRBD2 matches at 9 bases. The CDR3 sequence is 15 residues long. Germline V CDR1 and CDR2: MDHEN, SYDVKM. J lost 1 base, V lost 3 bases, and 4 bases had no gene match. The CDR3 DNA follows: TGTGCCAGCAGTTTTAGCGGGAGATGGTCCTACGAGCAGTACTTC. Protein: CASSFSGRWSYEQYF.

The DNA for the CDR3 is TGTGCCAGCAGCATACAGGGACAGGGCACTGAAGCTTTCTTT. Protein product: CASSIQGQGTEAFF. The chain uses TRBV7-3 and TRBJ1-1, with TRBD1 identical over 9 bases. From germline, CDR1 is SGHTA and CDR2 FQGTGA. This CDR3 is built from 14 residues. The junction had 5 bases not matched to a gene; V was cut back by 5 bases and J by 4 bases.

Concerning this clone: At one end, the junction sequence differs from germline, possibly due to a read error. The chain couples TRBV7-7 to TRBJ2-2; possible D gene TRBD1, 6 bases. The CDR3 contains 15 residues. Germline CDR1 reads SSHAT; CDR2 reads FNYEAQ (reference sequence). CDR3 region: CASSPNPGEDGELFF. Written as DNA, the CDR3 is TGTGCTAGCAGCCCTAACCCAGGGGAAGACGGGGAGCTGTTTTTT.

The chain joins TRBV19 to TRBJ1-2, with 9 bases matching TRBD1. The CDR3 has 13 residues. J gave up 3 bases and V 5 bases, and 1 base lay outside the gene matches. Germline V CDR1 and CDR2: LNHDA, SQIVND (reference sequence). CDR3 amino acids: CASSRQGDYGYTF. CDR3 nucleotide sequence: TGTGCCAGTAGTCGACAGGGGGACTATGGCTACACCTTC.

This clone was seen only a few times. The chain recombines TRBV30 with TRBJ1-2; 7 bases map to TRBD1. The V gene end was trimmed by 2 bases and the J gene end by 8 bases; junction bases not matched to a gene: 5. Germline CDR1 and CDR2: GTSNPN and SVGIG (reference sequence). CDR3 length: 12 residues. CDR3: CAWSQRGLGYTF. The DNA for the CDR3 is TGTGCCTGGAGTCAGAGGGGGCTAGGCTACACCTTC. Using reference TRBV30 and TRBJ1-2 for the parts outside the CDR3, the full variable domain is SQTIHQWPATLVQPVGSPLSLECTVEGTSNPNLYWYRQAAGRGLQLLFYSVGIGQISSEVPQNLSASRPQDRQFILSSKKLLLSDSGFYLCAWSQRGLGYTFGSGTRLTVV.

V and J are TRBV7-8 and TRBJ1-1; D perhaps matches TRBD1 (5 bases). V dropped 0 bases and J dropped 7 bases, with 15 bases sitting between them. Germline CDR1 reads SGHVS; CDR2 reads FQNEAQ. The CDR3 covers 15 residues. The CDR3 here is CASSLADGGWSEAFF. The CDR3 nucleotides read TGTGCCAGCAGCTTAGCGGACGGGGGATGGAGTGAAGCTTTCTTT.

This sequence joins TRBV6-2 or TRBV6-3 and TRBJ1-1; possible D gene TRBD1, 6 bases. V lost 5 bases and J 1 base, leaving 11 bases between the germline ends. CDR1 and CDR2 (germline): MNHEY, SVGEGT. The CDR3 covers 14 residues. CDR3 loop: CASSLGTKNTEAFF. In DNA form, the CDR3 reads TGTGCCAGCAGTCTCGGGACAAAGAACACTGAAGCTTTCTTT.

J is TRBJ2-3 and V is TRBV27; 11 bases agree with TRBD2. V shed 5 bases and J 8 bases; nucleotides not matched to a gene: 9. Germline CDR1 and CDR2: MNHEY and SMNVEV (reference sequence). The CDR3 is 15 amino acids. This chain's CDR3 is CASSKTSGSQGTQYF. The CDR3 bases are TGTGCCAGCAGTAAAACTAGCGGGAGCCAGGGTACGCAGTATTTT.

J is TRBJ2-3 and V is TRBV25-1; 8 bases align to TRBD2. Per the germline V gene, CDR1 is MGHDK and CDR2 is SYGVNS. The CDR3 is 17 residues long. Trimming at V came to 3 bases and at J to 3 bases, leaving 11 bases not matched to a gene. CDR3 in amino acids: CASSEPGGDPGTDTQYF. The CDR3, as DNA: TGTGCCAGCAGTGAGCCGGGGGGGGACCCAGGGACAGATACGCAGTATTTT.

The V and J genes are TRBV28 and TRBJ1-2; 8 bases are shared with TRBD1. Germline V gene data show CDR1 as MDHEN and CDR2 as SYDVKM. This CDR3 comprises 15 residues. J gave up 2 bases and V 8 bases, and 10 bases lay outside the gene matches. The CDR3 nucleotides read TGTGCCAGCCTAGGACAGGGAGGGGGCAACTATGGCTACACCTTC. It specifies CASLGQGGGNYGYTF.

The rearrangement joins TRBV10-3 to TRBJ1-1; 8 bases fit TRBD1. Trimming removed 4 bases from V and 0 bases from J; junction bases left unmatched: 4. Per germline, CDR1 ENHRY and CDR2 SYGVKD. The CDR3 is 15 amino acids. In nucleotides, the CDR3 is TGTGCCATCAGTGCAGGACAGGGATTGAACACTGAAGCTTTCTTT. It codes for CAISAGQGLNTEAFF.

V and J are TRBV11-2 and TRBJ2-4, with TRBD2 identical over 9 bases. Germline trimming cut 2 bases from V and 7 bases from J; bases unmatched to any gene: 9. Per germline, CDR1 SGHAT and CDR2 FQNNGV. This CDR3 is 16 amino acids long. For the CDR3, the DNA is TGTGCCAGCAGCTTATTCGCTAGCGGGATACAGAACATTCAGTACTTC. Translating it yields CASSLFASGIQNIQYF.

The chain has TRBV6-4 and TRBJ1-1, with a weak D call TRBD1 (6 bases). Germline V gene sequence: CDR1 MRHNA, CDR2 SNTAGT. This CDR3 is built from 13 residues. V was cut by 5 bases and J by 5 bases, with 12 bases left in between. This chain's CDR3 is CASSPERGTEAFF. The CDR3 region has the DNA TGTGCCAGCAGTCCCGAAAGGGGGACTGAAGCTTTCTTT.

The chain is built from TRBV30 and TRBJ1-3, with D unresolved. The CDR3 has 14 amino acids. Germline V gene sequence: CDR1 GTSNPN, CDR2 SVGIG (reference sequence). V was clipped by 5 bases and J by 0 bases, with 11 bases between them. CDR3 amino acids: CAWARTVSGNTIYF. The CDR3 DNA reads TGTGCCTGGGCTCGGACGGTCTCTGGAAACACCATATATTTT.

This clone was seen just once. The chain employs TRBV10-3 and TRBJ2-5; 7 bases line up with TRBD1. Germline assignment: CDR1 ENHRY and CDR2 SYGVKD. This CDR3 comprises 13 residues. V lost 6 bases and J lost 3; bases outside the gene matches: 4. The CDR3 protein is CAISSGTEETQYF. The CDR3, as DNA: TGTGCCATCAGCTCCGGGACAGAAGAGACCCAGTACTTC.

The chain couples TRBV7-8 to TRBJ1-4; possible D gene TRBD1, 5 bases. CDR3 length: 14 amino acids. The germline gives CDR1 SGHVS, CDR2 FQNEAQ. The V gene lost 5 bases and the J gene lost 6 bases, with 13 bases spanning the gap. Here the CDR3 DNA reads TGTGCCAGCAGCGCCGGGGCACTCTATGAAAAACTGTTTTTT. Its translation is CASSAGALYEKLFF. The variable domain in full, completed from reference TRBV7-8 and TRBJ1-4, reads GAGVSQSPRYKVAKRGQDVALRCDPISGHVSLFWYQQALGQGPEFLTYFQNEAQLDKSGLPSDRFFAERPEGSVSTLKIQRTQQEDSAVYLCASSAGALYEKLFFGSGTQLSVL.

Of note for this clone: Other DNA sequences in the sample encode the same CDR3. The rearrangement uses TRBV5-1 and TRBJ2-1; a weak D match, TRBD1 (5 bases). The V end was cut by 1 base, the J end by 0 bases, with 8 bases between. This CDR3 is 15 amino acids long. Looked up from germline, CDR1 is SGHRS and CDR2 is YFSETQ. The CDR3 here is CASSLTGDSYNEQFF. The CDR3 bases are TGCGCCAGCAGCTTGACAGGTGACTCCTACAATGAGCAGTTCTTC.

The CDR3 loop is CASSDTNYRVPNYGYTF. In nucleotides, the CDR3 is TGTGCCAGCAGTGACACCAATTACAGGGTTCCTAACTATGGCTACACCTTC. This sequence joins TRBV2 and TRBJ1-2, with D perhaps matching TRBD1 (6 bases). Germline V gene sequence: CDR1 SNHLY, CDR2 FYNNEI. The CDR3 runs to 17 residues. Trimming removed 3 bases from V and 0 bases from J, with 17 bases in between.

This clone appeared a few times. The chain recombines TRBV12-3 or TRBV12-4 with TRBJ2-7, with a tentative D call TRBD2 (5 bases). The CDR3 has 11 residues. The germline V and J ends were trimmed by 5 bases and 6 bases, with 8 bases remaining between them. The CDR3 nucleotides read TGTGCCAGCAGTATTACTAGCGAGCAGTACTTC. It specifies CASSITSEQYF.